Each of the 19 T cell receptor beta chains below was sequenced from the same sample in a study of blood T cell repertoires in COVID-19. Measured with immunoSEQ multiplex PCR; TCRdb has only the in-frame clones, and not every one. The sample records about 15,000 clones, 65% to 90% being singletons. Sequencing input: peripheral blood. The receptors come from a woman between 50 and 59 years old with active or convalescent COVID-19.

V gene TRBV5-6 combines with J gene TRBJ1-4; 7 positions agree with TRBD1. J was trimmed by 4 bases and V by 5 bases; bases with no gene match: 5. CDR3 length: 14 residues. The V gene's germline CDR1 is SGHDT and CDR2 YYEEEE. DNA of the CDR3: TGTGCCAGCAGAGGGACAGCGAATAATGAAAAACTGTTTTTT. As protein: CASRGTANNEKLFF.

This rearrangement joins TRBV21-1 to TRBJ1-6; no DNA check was done on the table's D call, TRBD1. TRBV21-1 is assigned pseudogene status. The CDR3 spans 15 residues. The CDR3 loop reads CASSRQKFYNSPLHF. The CDR3 region has the DNA TGTGCCAGCAGCAGACAGAAATTCTATAATTCACCCCTCCACTTT.

A single count supports this clone. The rearrangement links TRBV27 to TRBJ2-4, with D hard to call. CDR1 and CDR2 (germline): MNHEY, SMNVEV (reference sequence). The ends were cut back, 1 base at V and 13 bases at J, with 14 bases in the middle. The CDR3 extends over 13 amino acids. The CDR3 coding sequence is TGTGCCAGCAGTTTATTATTCGCAGATCCACAGTACTTC. Encoded protein: CASSLLFADPQYF.

The rearrangement joins TRBV7-2 to TRBJ2-7, with TRBD2 matching over 11 bases. V trimming: 0 bases; J trimming: 7 bases; junction bases outside the gene matches: 5. The CDR3 sequence is 15 residues long. Germline V gene data show CDR1 as SGHTA and CDR2 as FQGNSA. The CDR3 region has the DNA TGTGCCAGCAGCTTAGCGCTAGCGGGAGGTGAAGAGCAGTACTTC. Residues: CASSLALAGGEEQYF.

Details on this clone: A junction end diverges from the germline sequence, so it may reflect a read error. This chain uses TRBV7-3 with TRBJ1-6; the D is unclear. The germline V gene encodes CDR1 SGHTA and CDR2 FQGTGA. This CDR3 comprises 13 residues. The CDR3, as DNA: TGTGCCAGCAGCCGAGGGTATACTTCACCCCTCCACTTT. This encodes CASSRGYTSPLHF.

The chain carries TRBV2 and TRBJ2-7; perhaps TRBD1 as D (5 bases). Looked up from germline, CDR1 is SNHLY and CDR2 is FYNNEI. V was cut by 7 bases and J by 0 bases, with 16 bases left in between. The CDR3 has 15 amino acids. CDR3 in DNA: TGTGCCAGCAATCAGGGCAGGACCCCCTCCTACGAGCAGTACTTC. It translates to CASNQGRTPSYEQYF.

The chain recombines TRBV6-6 with TRBJ1-1; D is perhaps TRBD1 (5 bases). CDR3 length: 12 amino acids. Germline V gene data show CDR1 as MNHNY and CDR2 as SVGAGI (reference sequence). The germline V and J ends were trimmed by 8 bases and 5 bases, with 12 bases remaining between them. CDR3 protein: CASGTGRTEAFF. The CDR3 DNA is TGTGCCAGCGGTACAGGTAGAACTGAAGCTTTCTTT.

This chain connects TRBV6-2 or TRBV6-3 to TRBJ2-1, with 8 bases fitting TRBD1. The CDR3 is 15 amino acids. V gave up 4 bases and J gave up 2 bases; unmatched junction bases: 4. Germline V gives CDR1 MNHEY, CDR2 SVGEGT. DNA of the CDR3: TGTGCCAGCAGTTCTGGACAGGGACCCTACAATGAGCAGTTCTTC. It is translated as CASSSGQGPYNEQFF.

The gene calls are TRBV2 and TRBJ2-1; possible D gene TRBD1, 7 bases. Germline-derived CDR1 and CDR2 are SNHLY and FYNNEI. Trimming removed 6 bases from V and 5 bases from J, with 20 bases in between. The CDR3 is made up of 16 amino acids. The CDR3 nucleotides are TGTGCCAGCAGAGGACTACAGGGGAATAAGGACAATGAGCAGTTCTTC. Encoded protein: CASRGLQGNKDNEQFF. Complete variable domain (other parts from reference TRBV2 and TRBJ2-1): EPEVTQTPSHQVTQMGQEVILRCVPISNHLYFYWYRQILGQKVEFLVSFYNNEISEKSEIFDDQFSVERPDGSNFTLKIRSTKLEDSAMYFCASRGLQGNKDNEQFFGPGTRLTVL.

This chain connects TRBV15 to TRBJ1-4, with 9 bases lining up with TRBD1. CDR3 length: 17 amino acids. After removal of 4 bases from V and 0 bases from J, the junction contained 6 bases not matched to a gene. Germline loops: CDR1 LNHNV, CDR2 YYDKDF (reference sequence). The CDR3 is CATSKPGQGSTNEKLFF. As DNA, the CDR3 is TGTGCCACCAGCAAGCCGGGACAGGGATCAACTAATGAAAAACTGTTTTTT.

V is TRBV27 and J is TRBJ2-5; D is perhaps TRBD2 (6 bases). This CDR3 has 15 residues. The ends were cut back, 4 bases at V and 3 bases at J, with 15 bases in the middle. The germline gives CDR1 MNHEY, CDR2 SMNVEV (reference sequence). The CDR3: CASSSLGTSEETQYF. Here the CDR3 DNA reads TGTGCCAGCAGTTCATTAGGGACTTCGGAAGAGACCCAGTACTTC.

The J gene is TRBJ1-2, the V gene TRBV5-5; TRBD1 matches 10 bases. V shed 2 bases, J shed 8 bases, and the junction held 3 bases outside the gene matches. This CDR3 contains 13 residues. Germline values: CDR1 SGHKS, CDR2 YYEKEE (reference sequence). CDR3 residues: CASSFRDRGGYTF. The CDR3 DNA reads as TGTGCCAGCAGCTTCCGGGACAGGGGCGGCTACACCTTC.

This clone was observed a single time. J is TRBJ2-5 and V is TRBV5-1; 7 positions match TRBD1. The CDR3 sequence is 14 residues long. With V trimmed by 0 bases and J by 2 bases, 1 base remained unmatched. Per the germline V gene, CDR1 is SGHRS and CDR2 is YFSETQ. This CDR3 is CASSLEGAQETQYF. CDR3 coding DNA: TGCGCCAGCAGCTTGGAGGGGGCACAAGAGACCCAGTACTTC.

The gene calls are TRBV18 and TRBJ2-7; D is perhaps TRBD1 (5 bases). V was cut by 2 bases and J by 1 base, with 9 bases left in between. Germline loops: CDR1 KGHSH, CDR2 LQKENI. The CDR3 runs 14 residues. CDR3 amino acids: CASSPRTQSYEQYF. CDR3 bases: TGTGCCAGCTCACCAAGGACACAATCCTACGAGCAGTACTTC.

The chain uses TRBV11-3 and TRBJ2-6, with 10 bases aligning to TRBD1. This CDR3 comprises 17 residues. The germline gives CDR1 SGHNT, CDR2 YENEEA. V lost 8 bases to trimming and J lost 2 bases; unmatched junction nucleotides: 9. The CDR3 DNA reads TGTGCCAGCGGTCGACAGGGGGCGAATCCTGGGGCCAACGTCCTGACTTTC. Its translation: CASGRQGANPGANVLTF.

The count of this clone is one. CDR3 sequence (DNA): TGTGCCAGCAGTTTATCGCTCGGACAAATCTATAATTCACCCCTCCACTTT. Translated, it gives CASSLSLGQIYNSPLHF. V usage is TRBV27 and J usage is TRBJ1-6; D possibly corresponds to TRBD1 (5 bases). Trimming cost V 0 bases and J 3 bases, with 12 bases left between them. The CDR3 is made up of 17 amino acids. Germline assignment: CDR1 MNHEY and CDR2 SMNVEV (reference sequence).

The chain is built from TRBV12-3 or TRBV12-4 and TRBJ1-2; no definite D call. This CDR3 has 13 residues. V was pared by 7 bases and J by 7 bases, with 16 bases between. CDR3 amino acids: CASTWTLWGGYTF. For the CDR3, the DNA is TGTGCCAGCACCTGGACTCTCTGGGGTGGCTACACCTTC.

The chain links TRBV21-1 to TRBJ1-5. TRBV21-1 has pseudogene status. The length of the CDR3 is 17 residues. CDR3 in amino acids: CASSPCLGGGNDQPQHF. CDR3 nucleotide sequence: TGTGCCAGCAGCCCTTGCTTAGGGGGGGGGAATGATCAGCCCCAGCATTTT.

This clone was found once. The chain recombines TRBV5-5 with TRBJ1-4, with a possible D match to TRBD1 (5 bases). The V gene's germline CDR1 is SGHKS and CDR2 YYEKEE (reference sequence). With 0 bases removed from V and 10 bases from J, the gap between germline ends came to 16 bases. The CDR3 spans 15 residues. The CDR3 spells CASSLDHRLGGKLFF. In nucleotides, the CDR3 is TGTGCCAGCAGCTTGGATCACAGGCTCGGGGGAAAACTGTTTTTT.